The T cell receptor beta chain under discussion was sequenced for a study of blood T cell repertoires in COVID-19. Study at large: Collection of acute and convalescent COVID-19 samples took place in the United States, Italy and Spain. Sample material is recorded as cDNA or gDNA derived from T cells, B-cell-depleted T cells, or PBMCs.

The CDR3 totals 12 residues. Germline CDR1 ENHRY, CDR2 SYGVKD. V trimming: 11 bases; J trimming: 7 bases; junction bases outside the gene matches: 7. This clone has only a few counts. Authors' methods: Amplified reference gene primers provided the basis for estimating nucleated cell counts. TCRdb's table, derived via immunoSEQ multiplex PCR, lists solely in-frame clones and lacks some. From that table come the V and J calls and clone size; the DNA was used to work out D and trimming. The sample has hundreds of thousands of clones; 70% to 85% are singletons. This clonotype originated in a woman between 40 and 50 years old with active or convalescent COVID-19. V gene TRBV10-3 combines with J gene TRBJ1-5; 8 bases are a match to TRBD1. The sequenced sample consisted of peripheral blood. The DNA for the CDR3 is TGTGCCCTCGGACAGGGCGGACAGCCCCAGCATTTT. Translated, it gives CALGQGGQPQHF.